This TCR beta chain was sequenced during a study of blood T cell repertoires in COVID-19. For the study at large: Researchers got acute and convalescent COVID-19 samples from the United States, Italy and Spain.

V dropped 2 bases and J dropped 7; count of bases not matched to a gene: 6. The CDR3 covers 15 residues. In germline, CDR1 is MNHNY, CDR2 SVGAGI (reference sequence). Method: immunoSEQ multiplex PCR; TCRdb's copy keeps in-frame clones and lacks some. The sample has about 150,000 clones; about four fifths are singletons. The V gene is TRBV6-6, the J gene TRBJ2-1; 9 positions agree with TRBD2. The clonotype was recovered from a woman aged 60-75 years with acute or convalescent COVID-19. The sample was peripheral blood. CDR3 in DNA: TGTGCCAGCAGTTACGGGCGGGGGGGATGGAATGAGCAGTTCTTC. Encoded protein: CASSYGRGGWNEQFF.